The 32 T cell receptor beta chains below all came from one sample that was sequenced in a study of blood T cell repertoires in COVID-19. Libraries were prepared by immunoSEQ multiplex PCR; TCRdb keeps only in-frame clonotypes and omits some of them. The sample shows approximately 170,000 clones, 88% of them seen only once. The sequencing input was peripheral blood. Every receptor here comes from a man aged 55 to 70 with acute or convalescent COVID-19.

The V gene is TRBV10-3, the J gene TRBJ1-2; 11 bases agree with TRBD1. Germline V gene sequence: CDR1 ENHRY, CDR2 SYGVKD. V lost 6 bases, J lost 0 bases, and 9 bases stayed unmatched. The CDR3 runs to 17 residues. The CDR3 protein is CAISSSGTGGSNYGYTF. The CDR3 DNA sequence: TGTGCCATCAGCTCCTCGGGGACAGGGGGTTCTAACTATGGCTACACCTTC.

The chain is built from TRBV23-1 and TRBJ1-1, with a tentative D call TRBD1 (5 bases). TRBV23-1 is labeled an ORF, and its function is uncertain. Trimming shortened V by 2 bases and J by 3 bases, and 19 bases separated the two germline ends. The CDR3 contains 17 residues. The CDR3 DNA sequence: TGCGCCAGCAGTCAAGTCGCCAGGGTTTTTTGGGACACTGAAGCTTTCTTT. The encoded protein is CASSQVARVFWDTEAFF.

This chain joins TRBV3-1 (or the pseudogene TRBV3-2) and TRBJ2-1; D may be TRBD2 (5 bases). Germline CDR1 is LGHDT and CDR2 is YNNKEL (reference sequence). CDR3 size: 15 residues. Trimming shortened V by 2 bases and J by 2 bases, and 10 bases separated the two germline ends. CDR3 in amino acids: CASSQSGSTYNEQFF. CDR3 DNA: TGTGCCAGCAGCCAAAGCGGAAGTACCTACAATGAGCAGTTCTTC.

V and J are TRBV30 and TRBJ1-2; a weak D match, TRBD1 (5 bases). The germline V gene encodes CDR1 GTSNPN and CDR2 SVGIG (reference sequence). The V and J ends lost 1 base and 1 base respectively, with 13 bases between them. The CDR3 loop spans 15 amino acids. The CDR3 DNA reads TGTGCCTGGAGTGCCCAAGACAGTCTTAACTATGGCTACACCTTC. It is translated as CAWSAQDSLNYGYTF.

The chain recombines TRBV19 with TRBJ1-1; possibly TRBD1 for D (5 bases). Germline V gene data show CDR1 as LNHDA and CDR2 as SQIVND (reference sequence). This CDR3 spans 14 amino acids. Trimming removed 3 bases at V and 1 base at J, with 9 bases between. DNA for the CDR3: TGTGCCAGTAGTATGAGGGACTCGAACACTGAAGCTTTCTTT. Protein: CASSMRDSNTEAFF.

V and J are TRBV18 and TRBJ2-1, with D perhaps matching TRBD2 (6 bases). The CDR3 consists of 15 residues. Germline assignment: CDR1 KGHSH and CDR2 LQKENI. The V gene lost 5 bases and the J gene lost 2 bases, with 13 bases spanning the gap. CDR3 nucleotides: TGTGCCAGCTCATGGGGACTGCCCCCCTACAATGAGCAGTTCTTC. As protein: CASSWGLPPYNEQFF.

The chain employs TRBV9 and TRBJ2-7; 14 bases align to TRBD2. This CDR3 is 16 amino acids long. Germline V gene data show CDR1 as SGDLS and CDR2 as YYNGEE. V lost 0 bases, J lost 3 bases, and 2 bases stayed unmatched. In DNA, the CDR3 is TGTGCCAGCAGCGTAGGTGGGACTAGCGGGAGCTACGAGCAGTACTTC. Translating gives CASSVGGTSGSYEQYF.

CDR3 region: CASSQDPQQGHEAFF. In DNA form, the CDR3 reads TGCGCCAGCAGCCAAGATCCCCAACAGGGCCATGAAGCTTTCTTT. The V and J genes are TRBV4-1 and TRBJ1-1; perhaps TRBD1 as D (6 bases). Trimming cost V 0 bases and J 7 bases, with 15 bases left between them. Germline assignment: CDR1 MGHRA and CDR2 YSYEKL. The CDR3 extends over 15 amino acids.

The V and J genes are TRBV6-5 and TRBJ2-3; D is undetermined. The germline V gene has CDR1 MNHEY and CDR2 SVGAGI. Trimming removed 4 bases at V and 0 bases at J, with 5 bases between. The CDR3 is made up of 13 amino acids. The CDR3 here is CASSSQSTDTQYF. In nucleotides, the CDR3 is TGTGCCAGCAGTTCCCAGAGCACAGATACGCAGTATTTT.

The J gene is TRBJ1-1, the V gene TRBV7-3; possible D gene TRBD1, 6 bases. Between the trimmed V and J ends, which lost 5 bases and 1 base, there was a span of 29 bases. CDR1 is SGHTA and CDR2 is FQGTGA in the germline V gene. This CDR3 contains 20 residues. In nucleotides, the CDR3 is TGTGCCAGCAGCCAATTGTTTCTAATACAGGGTGGAAAGGGGAACACTGAAGCTTTCTTT. Residues: CASSQLFLIQGGKGNTEAFF.

This chain connects TRBV5-1 to TRBJ1-1; the D gene is possibly TRBD1 (6 bases). This CDR3 contains 14 residues. Trimming took 2 bases from V and 5 from J, leaving 13 bases between them. Germline V lookup: CDR1 SGHRS, CDR2 YFSETQ. This CDR3 reads CASSFQGIGTEAFF. CDR3 bases: TGCGCCAGCAGCTTTCAGGGGATAGGGACTGAAGCTTTCTTT.

This chain links TRBV3-1 (or the pseudogene TRBV3-2) with TRBJ1-4; D is unclear. V lost 0 bases, J lost 5 bases, and 4 bases lay in between. There are 13 residues in the CDR3. CDR1 and CDR2 (germline): LGHDT, YNNKEL (reference sequence). The CDR3 DNA sequence: TGTGCCAGCAGCCAAGACCTGAATGAAAAACTGTTTTTT. Its translation: CASSQDLNEKLFF.

The chain links TRBV7-3 to TRBJ2-1; 11 bases match TRBD1. The trim removed 6 bases at V and 5 bases at J, leaving 9 bases unmatched. CDR1 is SGHTA and CDR2 is FQGTGA in the germline V gene. The CDR3 is 16 residues long. This CDR3 is CASSLTGTGGNNEQFF. In nucleotides, the CDR3 is TGTGCCAGCAGTCTGACCGGGACAGGGGGAAACAATGAGCAGTTCTTC.

The V and J genes are TRBV12-3 or TRBV12-4 and TRBJ2-1; D may be TRBD1 (5 bases). V lost 10 bases and J lost 9, with 16 bases in between. CDR3 length equals 12 residues. Here the CDR3 DNA reads TGTGCCACCCTCTATGGGGCAGGTGAGCAGTTCTTC. It is translated as CATLYGAGEQFF.

V gene TRBV2 combines with J gene TRBJ1-1; no clear D gene. Germline loops: CDR1 SNHLY, CDR2 FYNNEI. Deletions cut 4 bases from V and 0 bases from J, with 12 bases between. The CDR3 consists of 15 residues. The CDR3 spells CASSGTGLMNTEAFF. The CDR3 nucleotides read TGTGCCAGCAGTGGTACCGGACTTATGAACACTGAAGCTTTCTTT.

This chain joins TRBV30 and TRBJ2-1, with 7 nucleotides matching TRBD2. The CDR3 is made up of 15 amino acids. Germline trimming cut 0 bases from V and 5 bases from J; bases unmatched to any gene: 7. In germline, CDR1 is GTSNPN, CDR2 SVGIG (reference sequence). CDR3 nucleotide sequence: TGTGCCTGGAGTGTCGGGCTAGCGGAAAACAATGAGCAGTTCTTC. Residues: CAWSVGLAENNEQFF. Full variable domain (remainder filled in from reference TRBV30 and TRBJ2-1): SQTIHQWPATLVQPVGSPLSLECTVEGTSNPNLYWYRQAAGRGLQLLFYSVGIGQISSEVPQNLSASRPQDRQFILSSKKLLLSDSGFYLCAWSVGLAENNEQFFGPGTRLTVL.

V gene TRBV27 combines with J gene TRBJ2-5; possible D gene TRBD2, 6 bases. The CDR3 has 17 residues. V was cut by 5 bases and J by 1 base, with 20 bases left in between. CDR1 MNHEY and CDR2 SMNVEV come from the germline V gene (reference sequence). CDR3 residues: CASSRLPGTARQETQYF. DNA for the CDR3: TGTGCCAGCAGTCGACTGCCCGGGACTGCCCGCCAAGAGACCCAGTACTTC.

CDR3 loop: CATSDSGEPYEQYF. DNA of the CDR3: TGTGCCACCAGTGATAGCGGGGAGCCCTACGAGCAGTACTTC. This rearrangement joins TRBV24-1 to TRBJ2-7; 7 bases line up with TRBD2. Germline V lookup: CDR1 KGHDR, CDR2 SFDVKD. V shed 3 bases and J 2 bases; nucleotides not matched to a gene: 3. The CDR3 runs to 14 residues.

The chain carries TRBV5-6 and TRBJ1-5; TRBD1 matches at 11 bases. V gave up 4 bases and J gave up 7 bases; unmatched junction bases: 7. The CDR3 extends over 15 amino acids. Germline CDR1 is SGHDT and CDR2 is YYEEEE. The CDR3 DNA reads as TGTGCCAGCAGCGCCTGGACAGGGGGCGGACAGCCCCAGCATTTT. It codes for CASSAWTGGGQPQHF.

The chain links TRBV7-9 to TRBJ2-2, with 7 bases identical to TRBD1. The ends lost 2 bases at V and 4 bases at J; junction bases unmatched: 4. Germline V gives CDR1 SEHNR, CDR2 FQNEAQ (reference sequence). The CDR3 has 15 residues. CDR3 protein: CASSLRDSLTGELFF. The CDR3 nucleotides are TGTGCCAGCAGCTTAAGGGACAGCCTCACCGGGGAGCTGTTTTTT.

V is TRBV6-1 and J is TRBJ2-7; 8 bases match TRBD1. V shed 1 base and J 4 bases; nucleotides not matched to a gene: 6. In germline, CDR1 is MNHNS, CDR2 SASEGT. The CDR3 spans 15 residues. The CDR3 reads CASSEGTGSLYEQYV. The CDR3 DNA reads as TGTGCCAGCAGTGAAGGGACAGGGTCCCTTTACGAGCAGTACGTC.

V gene TRBV5-1 combines with J gene TRBJ1-2, with D possibly matching TRBD1 (6 bases). V was clipped by 0 bases and J by 1 base, with 10 bases between them. The CDR3 has 15 amino acids. Germline CDR1 is SGHRS and CDR2 is YFSETQ. CDR3 nucleotides: TGCGCCAGCAGCTTGGTCCAGGGGCTTAACTATGGCTACACCTTC. It translates to CASSLVQGLNYGYTF.

The rearrangement links TRBV11-3 to TRBJ2-1; 7 bases line up with TRBD2. V shed 3 bases and J 3 bases; nucleotides not matched to a gene: 5. Germline-derived CDR1 and CDR2 are SGHNT and YENEEA. CDR3 size: 15 residues. The CDR3 DNA is TGTGCCAGCAGCTTTGGGCGGGAGCTCTACAATGAGCAGTTCTTC. Protein: CASSFGRELYNEQFF.

This clone has just one count. The chain recombines TRBV5-1 with TRBJ1-1; no clear D. Germline V gene sequence: CDR1 SGHRS, CDR2 YFSETQ. V was pared by 0 bases and J by 2 bases, with 11 bases between. The CDR3 runs to 15 residues. Here the CDR3 DNA reads TGCGCCAGCAGCTTGGCTACAGCCAGAAACACTGAAGCTTTCTTT. It codes for CASSLATARNTEAFF.

J is TRBJ1-5 and V is TRBV5-6; 8 nucleotides agree with TRBD1. The germline CDR1 and CDR2 sequences are SGHDT and YYEEEE. The junction had 5 bases not matched to a gene; V was cut back by 2 bases and J by 1 base. This CDR3 spans 16 amino acids. This CDR3 reads CASSFYQGASNQPQHF. The CDR3 nucleotides read TGTGCCAGCAGCTTTTACCAGGGGGCGAGCAATCAGCCCCAGCATTTT.

The J gene is TRBJ1-1, the V gene TRBV9; 9 bases are shared with TRBD1. Germline CDR1 SGDLS, CDR2 YYNGEE. The CDR3 extends over 15 amino acids. Trimming cost V 2 bases and J 1 base; bases outside gene matches: 3. The DNA of the CDR3 is TGTGCCAGCAGCGTTGGGACAGGGTCGAACACTGAAGCTTTCTTT. Protein sequence: CASSVGTGSNTEAFF.

This clone has only one observation. CDR3 region: CASSSRDAPGNSPLHF. CDR3 sequence (DNA): TGCGCCAGCAGCTCGCGGGACGCCCCCGGTAATTCACCCCTCCACTTT. The J gene is TRBJ1-6, the V gene TRBV5-1; perhaps TRBD1 as D (5 bases). V lost 3 bases and J 6 bases, leaving 16 bases between the germline ends. The CDR3 loop spans 16 amino acids. The V gene's germline CDR1 is SGHRS and CDR2 YFSETQ.

This sequence joins TRBV5-8 and TRBJ1-1; 9 nucleotides match TRBD1. CDR1 is SGHTS, CDR2 YDEGEE, per germline. CDR3 size: 13 residues. V shed 4 bases and J 12 bases; nucleotides not matched to a gene: 10. CDR3 nucleotide sequence: TGTGCCAGCAGCCAAACAGGGGGCGCCGGAACTTTCTTT. Translating it yields CASSQTGGAGTFF.

The chain uses TRBV3-1 (or the pseudogene TRBV3-2) and TRBJ2-3; TRBD2 matches 11 bases. V shed 5 bases, J shed 3 bases, and the junction held 10 bases outside the gene matches. The germline gives CDR1 LGHDT, CDR2 YNNKEL (reference sequence). CDR3 length: 17 amino acids. The CDR3 here is CASSRPRLAGRTDTQYF. The CDR3 DNA reads TGTGCCAGCAGCAGACCCCGACTAGCGGGACGAACAGATACGCAGTATTTT.

This rearrangement joins TRBV7-3 to TRBJ2-5, with TRBD2 identical over 8 bases. The CDR3 sequence is 15 residues long. Germline assignment: CDR1 SGHTA and CDR2 FQGTGA. V was clipped by 4 bases and J by 5 bases; unmatched bases: 9. As DNA, the CDR3 is TGTGCCAGCAGCTCCGCCGCGGGACTAGAGGAGACCCAGTACTTC. Residues: CASSSAAGLEETQYF.

In its sample, this clone was seen once. V usage is TRBV25-1 and J usage is TRBJ1-4; 10 nucleotides align to TRBD1. The CDR3 has 15 residues. Germline loops: CDR1 MGHDK, CDR2 SYGVNS. Unmatched junction bases numbered 3, after V lost 1 base and J lost 7 bases. The CDR3 sequence: CASSELGTGVEKLFF. Here the CDR3 DNA reads TGTGCCAGCAGTGAATTGGGGACAGGGGTTGAAAAACTGTTTTTT.

V is TRBV30 and J is TRBJ1-5; TRBD1 might be the D (6 bases). The CDR3 loop spans 15 amino acids. Germline V gives CDR1 GTSNPN, CDR2 SVGIG (reference sequence). V was cut by 0 bases and J by 3 bases, with 12 bases left in between. DNA of the CDR3: TGTGCCTGGAGTGTATCAGGGGACATCAATCAGCCCCAGCATTTT. Translating gives CAWSVSGDINQPQHF.